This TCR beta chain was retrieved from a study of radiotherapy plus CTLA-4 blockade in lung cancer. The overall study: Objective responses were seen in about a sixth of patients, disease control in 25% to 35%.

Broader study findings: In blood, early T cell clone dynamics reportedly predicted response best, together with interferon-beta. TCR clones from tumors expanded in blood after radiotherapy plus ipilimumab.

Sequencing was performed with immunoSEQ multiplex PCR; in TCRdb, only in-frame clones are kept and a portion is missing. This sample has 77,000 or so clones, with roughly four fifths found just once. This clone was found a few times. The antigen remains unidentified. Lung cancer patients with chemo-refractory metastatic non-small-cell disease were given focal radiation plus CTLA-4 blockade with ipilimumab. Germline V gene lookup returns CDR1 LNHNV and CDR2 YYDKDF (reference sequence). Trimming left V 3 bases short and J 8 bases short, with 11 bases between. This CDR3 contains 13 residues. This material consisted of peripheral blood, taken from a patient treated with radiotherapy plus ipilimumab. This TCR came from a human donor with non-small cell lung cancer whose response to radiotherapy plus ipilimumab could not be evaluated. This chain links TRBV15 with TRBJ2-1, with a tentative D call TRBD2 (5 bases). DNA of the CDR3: TGTGCCACCAGCAGGGAGGCTAGGGATGAGCAGTTCTTC. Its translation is CATSREARDEQFF.